The T cell receptor (beta chain) described here comes from a study of blood T cell repertoires in COVID-19. Study details: Researchers got acute and convalescent COVID-19 samples from the United States, Italy and Spain.

Original processing notes: Estimates of nucleated cell counts were drawn from the amplification of reference gene primers. Measured with immunoSEQ multiplex PCR; TCRdb has only the in-frame clones, and not every one. That table gives V, J and clone size, and the DNA gave D and trimming. Of under 250,000 clones listed, about nine tenths are singletons. V lost 6 bases and J 0 bases, leaving 8 bases between the germline ends. Germline CDR1 reads LNHNV; CDR2 reads YYDKDF (reference sequence). The CDR3 contains 14 residues. In this sample, this clone turned up once. V is TRBV15 and J is TRBJ1-4; no definite D call. Sequenced material: peripheral blood. The sequence derives from a man aged 60 to 75 who had recovered from COVID-19. CDR3 loop: CATRPTATNEKLFF. CDR3 DNA: TGTGCCACCAGGCCCACTGCAACTAATGAAAAACTGTTTTTT.